Below are 13 T cell receptor beta chains sequenced from a single sample in a study of PD-L1 blockade in urothelial cancer. Sequencing used immunoSEQ multiplex PCR; TCRdb keeps in-frame clones, though not all of them. The data show around 66,000 clones, more than 70% seen once. Time point specified: peripheral blood 6 weeks after treatment start. The sample consisted of PBMCs, taken around atezolizumab (anti-PD-L1) treatment. These receptors were taken from a man aged 60 to 75 with urothelial cancer.

This chain links TRBV7-9 with TRBJ1-5, with TRBD1 as a possible D gene (6 bases). This CDR3 contains 18 residues. Germline CDR1 SEHNR, CDR2 FQNEAQ (reference sequence). V shed 5 bases and J shed 1 base, with 21 bases lying between them. DNA for the CDR3: TGTGCCAGCAGCCCAGGGGTCCCGGGGAGGGGCAGCAATCAGCCCCAGCATTTT. Translated: CASSPGVPGRGSNQPQHF.

This clone turned up a few times. The chain recombines TRBV5-6 with TRBJ1-4; TRBD1 aligns across 8 bases. V was clipped by 0 bases and J by 6 bases; unmatched bases: 16. The germline V gene has CDR1 SGHDT and CDR2 YYEEEE. The CDR3 has 19 amino acids. CDR3 nucleotide sequence: TGTGCCAGCAGCTTGGCCCGAGGGCAGGGGGCGCCCATAGATGAAAAACTGTTTTTT. Protein: CASSLARGQGAPIDEKLFF.

The gene calls are TRBV5-1 and TRBJ2-5, with 9 nucleotides matching TRBD1. The V and J ends lost 0 bases and 7 bases, in that order; junction bases with no gene match: 4. The CDR3 consists of 14 residues. Germline CDR1 and CDR2: SGHRS and YFSETQ. The CDR3 bases are TGCGCCAGCAGCTTGGCCGACAGGGGGGGGACCCAGTACTTC. This sequence encodes CASSLADRGGTQYF.

The chain carries TRBV27 and TRBJ2-1; 7 bases fit TRBD2. This CDR3 comprises 14 residues. V was pared by 5 bases and J by 4 bases, with 5 bases of the junction left unmatched. CDR1 MNHEY and CDR2 SMNVEV come from the germline V gene (reference sequence). CDR3 nucleotide sequence: TGTGCCAGCAGTAAGCGGGGAGCATACAATGAGCAGTTCTTC. It translates to CASSKRGAYNEQFF.

The chain uses TRBV29-1 and TRBJ2-4, with 7 bases identical to TRBD1. The CDR3 has 13 amino acids. Germline lookup yields CDR1 SQVTM and CDR2 ANQGSEA. J was trimmed by 6 bases and V by 4 bases; bases with no gene match: 6. CDR3 coding DNA: TGCAGCGTTGTCGGTGAGGGGGCAAACATTCAGTACTTC. As protein: CSVVGEGANIQYF.

The chain joins TRBV30 to TRBJ1-5; D remains unclear. The CDR3 loop spans 13 amino acids. V was cut by 1 base and J by 6 bases, with 10 bases left in between. Germline CDR1 GTSNPN, CDR2 SVGIG (reference sequence). In DNA form, the CDR3 reads TGTGCCTGGAGTGCTATGGAGGGTCAGCCCCAGCATTTT. Residues: CAWSAMEGQPQHF.

J is TRBJ2-1 and V is TRBV11-2; 9 positions agree with TRBD2. This CDR3 has 15 residues. V shed 0 bases, J shed 5 bases, and the junction held 2 bases outside the gene matches. Germline CDR1 is SGHAT and CDR2 is FQNNGV. This CDR3 reads CASSLETSGHNEQFF. In DNA form, the CDR3 reads TGTGCCAGCAGCTTAGAAACTAGCGGGCACAATGAGCAGTTCTTC.

V is TRBV5-1 and J is TRBJ1-1; 7 nucleotides line up with TRBD1. The CDR3 is 16 residues long. From germline, CDR1 is SGHRS and CDR2 YFSETQ. The J segment lost 5 bases and the V segment lost 6 bases, leaving 16 bases of the junction unmatched. CDR3 region: CASTAVQGGLVTEAFF. CDR3 nucleotide sequence: TGCGCCAGCACTGCAGTGCAAGGGGGCTTGGTTACTGAAGCTTTCTTT.

In this sample, this clone turned up once. The J gene is TRBJ1-2, the V gene TRBV7-2, with a tentative D call TRBD1 (6 bases). The ends were cut back, 1 base at V and 5 bases at J, with 20 bases in the middle. Germline lookup yields CDR1 SGHTA and CDR2 FQGNSA. This CDR3 region has 17 residues. The CDR3 protein is CASSLEAPGGARYGYTF. The CDR3 DNA is TGTGCCAGCAGCTTAGAGGCCCCGGGGGGCGCGAGGTATGGCTACACCTTC.

V and J are TRBV9 and TRBJ1-1, with unresolved D. V was shortened by 3 bases and J by 7 bases, with 16 bases between the two germline ends. This CDR3 comprises 14 residues. Germline loops: CDR1 SGDLS, CDR2 YYNGEE. For the CDR3, the DNA is TGTGCCAGCAGCGCCGGACTCGTCGATGGTGAAGCTTTCTTT. This codes for CASSAGLVDGEAFF.

The rearrangement uses TRBV4-1 and TRBJ2-3; 10 positions match TRBD1. Trimming at V came to 3 bases and at J to 7 bases, leaving 7 bases not matched to a gene. The CDR3 has 15 residues. Germline assignment: CDR1 MGHRA and CDR2 YSYEKL. The CDR3 region has the DNA TGCGCCAGCAGCCATATAGGGACAGGGGATTATACGCAGTATTTT. It encodes CASSHIGTGDYTQYF.

CDR3 DNA: TGTGCCAGTAGTATCGATCAAACTACTAGCACAGATACGCAGTATTTT. Its translation is CASSIDQTTSTDTQYF. The chain recombines TRBV19 with TRBJ2-3; no firm D call. Germline loops: CDR1 LNHDA, CDR2 SQIVND (reference sequence). V gave up 3 bases and J gave up 0 bases, with 13 bases separating them. The CDR3 has 16 residues.

The gene calls are TRBV4-2 and TRBJ2-2; TRBD2 aligns across 13 bases. J lost 1 base, V lost 0 bases, and 17 bases had no gene match. There are 23 residues in the CDR3. Germline CDR1 LGHNA, CDR2 YNFKEQ. In DNA form, the CDR3 reads TGTGCCAGCAGCCAAGATCATGCATTTGGACTAGCGGGAGTGAAGGGGAACACCGGGGAGCTGTTTTTT. Encoded protein: CASSQDHAFGLAGVKGNTGELFF.